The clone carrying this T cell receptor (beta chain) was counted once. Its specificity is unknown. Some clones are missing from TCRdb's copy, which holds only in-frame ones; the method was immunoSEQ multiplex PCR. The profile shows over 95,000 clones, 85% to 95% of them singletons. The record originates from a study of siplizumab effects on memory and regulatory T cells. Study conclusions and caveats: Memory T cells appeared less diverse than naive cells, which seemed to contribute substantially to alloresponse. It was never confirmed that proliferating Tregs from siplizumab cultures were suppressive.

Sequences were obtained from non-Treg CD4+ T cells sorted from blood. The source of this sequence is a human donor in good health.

The CDR3 sequence: CASSLDRGGNQPQHF. The DNA of the CDR3 is TGTGCCAGCAGCTTGGACAGGGGAGGCAATCAGCCCCAGCATTTT. The V call is TRBV5-4, the J call TRBJ1-5, with TRBD1 identical over 7 bases. V was pared by 0 bases and J by 2 bases, with 2 bases of the junction left unmatched. The CDR3 has 15 residues. Germline V CDR1 and CDR2: SGHNT, YYREEE (reference sequence).